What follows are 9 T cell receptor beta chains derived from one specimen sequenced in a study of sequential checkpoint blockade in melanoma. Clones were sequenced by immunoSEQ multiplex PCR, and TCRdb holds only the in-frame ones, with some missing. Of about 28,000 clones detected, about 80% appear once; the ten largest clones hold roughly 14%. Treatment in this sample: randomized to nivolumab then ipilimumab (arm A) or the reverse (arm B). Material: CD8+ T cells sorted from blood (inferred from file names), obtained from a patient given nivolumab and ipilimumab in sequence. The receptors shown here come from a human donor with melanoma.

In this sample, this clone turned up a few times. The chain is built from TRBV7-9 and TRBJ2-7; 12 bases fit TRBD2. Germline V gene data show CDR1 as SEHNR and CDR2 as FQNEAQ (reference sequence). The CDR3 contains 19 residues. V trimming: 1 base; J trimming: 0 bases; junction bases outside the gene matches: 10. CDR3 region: CASSLDPFTSGGFSYEQYF. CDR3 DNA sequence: TGTGCCAGCAGCTTAGACCCCTTCACTAGCGGGGGGTTCTCCTACGAGCAGTACTTC.

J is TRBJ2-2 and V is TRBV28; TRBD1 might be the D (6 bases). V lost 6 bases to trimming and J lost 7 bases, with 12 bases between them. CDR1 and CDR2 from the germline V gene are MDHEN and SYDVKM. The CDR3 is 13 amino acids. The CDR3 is CASRGSQGGELFF. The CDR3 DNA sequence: TGTGCCAGCAGGGGTTCACAGGGCGGGGAGCTGTTTTTT.

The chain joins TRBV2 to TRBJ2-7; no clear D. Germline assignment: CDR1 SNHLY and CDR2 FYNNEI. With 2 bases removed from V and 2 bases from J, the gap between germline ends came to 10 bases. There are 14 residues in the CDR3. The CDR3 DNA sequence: TGTGCCAGCAGTGAATTCAGTGAAGCCTACGAGCAGTACTTC. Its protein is CASSEFSEAYEQYF.

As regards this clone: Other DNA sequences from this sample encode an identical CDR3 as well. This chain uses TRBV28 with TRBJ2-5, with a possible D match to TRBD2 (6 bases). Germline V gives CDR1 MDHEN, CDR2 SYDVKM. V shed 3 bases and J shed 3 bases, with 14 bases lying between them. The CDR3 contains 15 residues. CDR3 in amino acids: CASSFSRRGKETQYF. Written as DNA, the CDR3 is TGTGCCAGCAGTTTCTCCCGGAGGGGAAAAGAGACCCAGTACTTC.

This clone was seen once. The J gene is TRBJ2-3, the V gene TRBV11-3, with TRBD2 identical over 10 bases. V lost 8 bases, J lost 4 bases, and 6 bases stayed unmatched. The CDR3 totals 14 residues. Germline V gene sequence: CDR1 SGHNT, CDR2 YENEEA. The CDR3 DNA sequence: TGTGCCAGCCGGAGCGGGGGGGACGCAGATACGCAGTATTTT. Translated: CASRSGGDADTQYF. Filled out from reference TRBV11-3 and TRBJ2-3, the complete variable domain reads EAGVVQSPRYKIIEKKQPVAFWCNPISGHNTLYWYLQNLGQGPELLIRYENEEAVDDSQLPKDRFSAERLKGVDSTLKIQPAELGDSAVYLCASRSGGDADTQYFGPGTRLTVL.

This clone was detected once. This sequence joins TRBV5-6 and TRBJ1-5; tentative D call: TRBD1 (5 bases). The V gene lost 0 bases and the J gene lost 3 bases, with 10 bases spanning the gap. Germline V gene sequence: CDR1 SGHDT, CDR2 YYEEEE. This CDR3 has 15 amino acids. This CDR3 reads CASSLVREANQPQHF. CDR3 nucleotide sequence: TGTGCCAGCAGCTTGGTCAGGGAAGCCAATCAGCCCCAGCATTTT.

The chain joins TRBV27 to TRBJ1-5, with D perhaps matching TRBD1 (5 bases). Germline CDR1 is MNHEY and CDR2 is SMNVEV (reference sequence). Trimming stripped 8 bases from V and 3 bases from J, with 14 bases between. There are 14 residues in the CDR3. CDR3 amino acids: CASQDQGFNQPQHF. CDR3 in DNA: TGTGCCAGCCAAGATCAGGGATTCAATCAGCCCCAGCATTTT.

CDR3 coding DNA: TGTGCCTGGAGTGGGGCCAGGCTAGAAGCTTTCTTT. Its translation: CAWSGARLEAFF. This chain joins TRBV30 and TRBJ1-1; the D is unclear. The CDR3 spans 12 residues. V gave up 1 base and J gave up 8 bases, with 11 bases separating them. Germline CDR1 and CDR2: GTSNPN and SVGIG (reference sequence).

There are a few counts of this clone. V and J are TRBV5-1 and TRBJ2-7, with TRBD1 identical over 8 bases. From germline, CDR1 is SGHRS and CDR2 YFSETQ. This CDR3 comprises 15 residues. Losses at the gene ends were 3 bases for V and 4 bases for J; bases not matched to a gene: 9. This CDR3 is CASSWPGTGQYEQYF. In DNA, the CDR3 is TGCGCCAGCAGCTGGCCCGGGACAGGCCAATACGAGCAGTACTTC.